A few counts support the clone carrying this T cell receptor (beta chain). Antigen unknown. The CDR3 consists of 14 residues. Trimming pared 5 bases from V and 5 bases from J, leaving 14 bases between. The record originates from a study of neurological immune-mediated disorders. With 10-nucleotide random UMIs, 5'RACE was used to make the cDNA. TCRdb re-derived calls from the 5' RACE reads in MiXCR, one entry per CDR3 protein. The data contain 60,000 to 85,000 distinct CDR3 sequences, about 5% of them singletons. Findings and limits, study-wide: No CDR3 amino acid sequences were shared by expanded clones across subjects, suggesting private repertoires in all groups. Grouping of repertoires by phylogeny put those of 18 of 34 multiple sclerosis patients into a single related-CDR3 cluster, a possible signature. Whereas HTLV-1-associated myelopathy showed the most TCR clonal expansion, multiple sclerosis showed the least, with levels below those of healthy controls.

The receptor's source is a woman aged 65 to 85 with multiple sclerosis. This chain uses TRBV12-3 or TRBV12-4 with TRBJ2-3; D is unresolved. Source material: PBMCs. In DNA, the CDR3 is TGTGCCAGCAGTCTCCGACTGGGGATAGATACGCAGTATTTT. This gives the protein CASSLRLGIDTQYF.